Sequencing of this TCR beta chain was carried out in a study of radiotherapy plus CTLA-4 blockade in lung cancer. Patients in the study, people with chemo-refractory metastatic non-small-cell lung cancer, received focal radiation plus ipilimumab CTLA-4 blockade. TCRdb keeps only in-frame clones here, not all; method: immunoSEQ multiplex PCR. Counted here are tens of thousands of clones, 85% to 90% occurring once; the ten biggest clones make up roughly 0.95%. Whole-study findings and limits: Early clonal dynamics of blood T cells, together with interferon-beta, were reported as the best response predictor. In blood, tumor-derived TCR clones expanded after radiotherapy plus ipilimumab.

Per the germline V gene, CDR1 is MNHEY and CDR2 is SMNVEV (reference sequence). The CDR3 has 14 residues. J was trimmed by 7 bases and V by 8 bases; bases with no gene match: 8. This clone was recorded once. Its cognate antigen is unknown. V is TRBV27 and J is TRBJ1-6; 7 bases are shared with TRBD1. The sequence was collected from a human donor with non-small cell lung cancer who had stable disease on radiotherapy plus ipilimumab. Sequenced here: peripheral blood, sampled from a patient treated with radiotherapy plus ipilimumab. The CDR3 DNA reads TGTGCCAGCGGGTGGGACAGTAGGAATTCACCCCTCCACTTT. It specifies CASGWDSRNSPLHF.